This TCR beta chain was profiled in a study of human T cells and chemical hapten exposure. As to this clonotype: Given a much more abundant clone one base away, this may be a read error.

Time point described: patch test 3, about 24 weeks after DPC sensitization. Regarding treatment: therapeutic diphenylcyclopropenone sensitization with weekly scalp DPC. TCRdb reprocessed the RACE reads via MiXCR and lists one record per CDR3 protein. The data contain 95,000 to 150,000 distinct CDR3 sequences, roughly 10% of them singletons. CDR1 is MNHNY, CDR2 SVGAGI, per germline (reference sequence). Trimming took off 4 bases at V and 7 bases at J, with 17 bases between the two ends. CDR3 length equals 15 residues. This specimen consisted of whole blood, obtained in connection with sensitization to the hapten diphenylcyclopropenone (DPC). This clonotype originated in a woman between 45 and 65 years old with alopecia areata. Some clones in this sample may be carry-over from other donors' samples. The chain employs TRBV6-6 and TRBJ1-5, with D perhaps matching TRBD1 (6 bases). The CDR3 bases are TGTGCCAGCAGTTCTAAGCAGGGGCTCCACCAGCCCCAGCATTTT. Encoded protein: CASSSKQGLHQPQHF.